This is a list of T cell receptor beta chains from one sample in a study of untreated major depressive disorder. Measured with immunoSEQ multiplex PCR; TCRdb has only the in-frame clones, and not every one. The sample lists 10,000 to 15,000 clones; 80% to 95% were seen once. Material for sequencing was CD4+ T cells from PBMCs. The receptor set was obtained from a man aged 30-40 years with major depressive disorder. Both conserved end residues are part of each CDR3. Fields, in order: V gene, J gene, clone size, CDR3 protein. For some rows the clone size is stated as once, few or many, or as a class when expanded; others skip it.

>TRBV13|TRBJ2-7|-
CASSLGQFYEQYF
>TRBV5-4|TRBJ2-3|-
CASSWDRGGDTQYF
>TRBV7-3|TRBJ1-1|-
CASSFSMNTEAFF
>TRBV6-6|TRBJ1-1|-
CASSATLGQGPEAFF
>TRBV5-1|TRBJ2-7|-
CASSFQASGGAGDEQYF
>TRBV15|TRBJ1-2|-
CATSGPRQVYGYTF
>TRBV19|TRBJ2-7|-
CASSSLYEQYF
>TRBV12-5|TRBJ1-3|few
CASGLKLSGNTIYF
>TRBV28|TRBJ1-5|-
CASSWGGGIHQPQHF
>TRBV6-5|TRBJ1-1|-
CASSPQGLSNTEAFF
>TRBV5-1|TRBJ2-3|-
CASSLTGTGGTDTQYF
>TRBV6-5|TRBJ2-1|-
CASSYPGSGNEQFF
>TRBV5-1|TRBJ2-7|once
CASSLGNTGGYEQYF
>TRBV7-9|TRBJ2-3|-
CASSFGGAADTQYF
>TRBV28|TRBJ1-1|-
CASSLQTGGITEAFF
>TRBV5-5|TRBJ2-7|-
CASSLWENEQYF
>TRBV5-4|TRBJ1-1|-
CASSLGGRTEAFF
>TRBV27|TRBJ1-2|few
CASSLSANYGYTF
>TRBV11-2|TRBJ2-7|-
CASSLAQGFYEQYF
>TRBV28|TRBJ2-7|-
CASSLYRAGSYEQYF
>TRBV9|TRBJ2-3|once
CASSVGWYHRDTQYF
>TRBV5-1|TRBJ2-3|-
CASSSGLAVIDTQYF
>TRBV5-1|TRBJ2-3|-
CASSLPATGSTDTQYF
>TRBV6-6|TRBJ2-3|-
CASSYWGGRGDTQYF
>TRBV5-1|TRBJ1-2|-
CASSSTGAQGGGYTF
>TRBV27|TRBJ1-4|-
CASSSHLGAGEKLFF
>TRBV27|TRBJ2-7|-
CASSLRTGREPYEQYF